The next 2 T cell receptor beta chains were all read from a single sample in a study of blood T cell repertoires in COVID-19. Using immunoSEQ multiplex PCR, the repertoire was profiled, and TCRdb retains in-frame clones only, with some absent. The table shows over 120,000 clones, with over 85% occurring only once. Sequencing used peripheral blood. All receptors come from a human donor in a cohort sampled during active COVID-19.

CDR3 nucleotides: TGTGCCACTAGCTCCGTTAAATCCTATGGCTACACCTTC. Translated: CATSSVKSYGYTF. The gene calls are TRBV6-4 and TRBJ1-2; no clear D. Per germline, CDR1 MRHNA and CDR2 SNTAGT. With 10 bases removed from V and 4 bases from J, the gap between germline ends came to 16 bases. This CDR3 is 13 amino acids long.

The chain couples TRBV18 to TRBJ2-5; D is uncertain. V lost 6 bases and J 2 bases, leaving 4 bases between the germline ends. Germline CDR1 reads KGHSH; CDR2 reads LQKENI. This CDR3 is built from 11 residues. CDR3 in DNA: TGTGCCAGCTCCGAGCAAGAGACCCAGTACTTC. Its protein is CASSEQETQYF.